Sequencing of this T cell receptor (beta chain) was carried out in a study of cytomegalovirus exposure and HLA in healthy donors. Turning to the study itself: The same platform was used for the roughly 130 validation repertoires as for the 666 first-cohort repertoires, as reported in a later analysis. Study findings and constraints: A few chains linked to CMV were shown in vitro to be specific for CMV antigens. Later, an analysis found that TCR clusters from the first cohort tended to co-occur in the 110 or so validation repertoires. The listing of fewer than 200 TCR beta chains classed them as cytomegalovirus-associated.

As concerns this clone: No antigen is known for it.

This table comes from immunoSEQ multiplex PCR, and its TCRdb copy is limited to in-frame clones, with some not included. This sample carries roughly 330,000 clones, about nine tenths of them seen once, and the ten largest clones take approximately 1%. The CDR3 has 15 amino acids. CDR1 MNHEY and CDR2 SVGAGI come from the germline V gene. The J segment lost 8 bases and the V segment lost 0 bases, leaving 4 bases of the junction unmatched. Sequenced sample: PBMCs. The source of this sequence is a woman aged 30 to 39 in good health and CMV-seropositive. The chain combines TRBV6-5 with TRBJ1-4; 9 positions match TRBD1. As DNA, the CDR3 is TGTGCCAGCAGTTACTCGACAGGGGGAACGGAAAAACTGTTTTTT. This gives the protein CASSYSTGGTEKLFF.